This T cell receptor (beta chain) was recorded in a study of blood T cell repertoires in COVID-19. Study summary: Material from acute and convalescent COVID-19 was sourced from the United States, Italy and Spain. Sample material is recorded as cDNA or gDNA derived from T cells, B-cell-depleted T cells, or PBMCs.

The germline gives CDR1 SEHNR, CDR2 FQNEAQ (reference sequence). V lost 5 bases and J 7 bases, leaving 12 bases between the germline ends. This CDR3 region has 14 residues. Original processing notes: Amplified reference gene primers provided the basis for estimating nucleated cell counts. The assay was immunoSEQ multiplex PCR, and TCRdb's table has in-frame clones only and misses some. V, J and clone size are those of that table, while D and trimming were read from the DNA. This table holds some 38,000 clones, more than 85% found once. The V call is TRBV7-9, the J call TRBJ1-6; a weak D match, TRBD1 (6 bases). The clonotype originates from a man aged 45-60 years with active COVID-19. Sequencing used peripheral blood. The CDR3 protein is CASSRQDVNSPLHF. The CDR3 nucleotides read TGTGCCAGCAGCCGACAGGACGTCAATTCACCCCTCCACTTT.